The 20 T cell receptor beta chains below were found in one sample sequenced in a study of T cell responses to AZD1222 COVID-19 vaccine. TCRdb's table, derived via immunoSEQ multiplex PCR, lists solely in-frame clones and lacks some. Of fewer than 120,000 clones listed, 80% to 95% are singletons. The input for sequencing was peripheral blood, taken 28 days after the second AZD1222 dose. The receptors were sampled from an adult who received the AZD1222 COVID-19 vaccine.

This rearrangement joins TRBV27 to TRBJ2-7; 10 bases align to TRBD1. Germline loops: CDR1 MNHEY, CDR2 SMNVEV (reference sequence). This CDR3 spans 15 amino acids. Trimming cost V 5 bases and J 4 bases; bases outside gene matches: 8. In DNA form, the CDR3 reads TGTGCCAGCAGTCAAACCGGGACAGGGGAGTACGAGCAGTACTTC. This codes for CASSQTGTGEYEQYF.

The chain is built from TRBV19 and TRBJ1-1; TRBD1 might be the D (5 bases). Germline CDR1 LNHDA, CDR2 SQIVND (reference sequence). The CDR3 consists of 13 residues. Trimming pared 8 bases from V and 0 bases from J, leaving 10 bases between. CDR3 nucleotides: TGTGCCAGTGGGGCAGATCTGAACACTGAAGCTTTCTTT. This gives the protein CASGADLNTEAFF. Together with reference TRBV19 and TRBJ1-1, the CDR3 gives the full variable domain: DGGITQSPKYLFRKEGQNVTLSCEQNLNHDAMYWYRQDPGQGLRLIYYSQIVNDFQKGDIAEGYSVSREKKESFPLTVTSAQKNPTAFYLCASGADLNTEAFFGQGTRLTVV.

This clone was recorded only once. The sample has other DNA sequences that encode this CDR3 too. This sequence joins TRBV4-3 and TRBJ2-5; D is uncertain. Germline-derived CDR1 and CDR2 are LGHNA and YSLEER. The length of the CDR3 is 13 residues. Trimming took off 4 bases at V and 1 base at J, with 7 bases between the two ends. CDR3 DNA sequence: TGCGCCAGCAGCCTTGGGGTCCAAGAGACCCAGTACTTC. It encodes CASSLGVQETQYF.

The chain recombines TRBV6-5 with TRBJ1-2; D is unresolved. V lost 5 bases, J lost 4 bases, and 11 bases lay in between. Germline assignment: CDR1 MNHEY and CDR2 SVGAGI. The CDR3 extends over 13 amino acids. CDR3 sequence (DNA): TGTGCCAGCAGTCCCCGGGGTCTCTATGGCTACACCTTC. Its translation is CASSPRGLYGYTF.

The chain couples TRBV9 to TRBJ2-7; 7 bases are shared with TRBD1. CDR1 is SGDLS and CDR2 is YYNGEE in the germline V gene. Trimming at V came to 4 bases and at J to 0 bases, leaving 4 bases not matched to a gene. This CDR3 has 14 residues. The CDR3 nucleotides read TGTGCCAGCAGCCCAAGGACAGGCTCCTACGAGCAGTACTTC. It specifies CASSPRTGSYEQYF.

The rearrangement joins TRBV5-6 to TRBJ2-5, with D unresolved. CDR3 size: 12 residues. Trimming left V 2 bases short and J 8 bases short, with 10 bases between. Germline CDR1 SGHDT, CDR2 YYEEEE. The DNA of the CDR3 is TGTGCCAGCAGCTTAGGCGACGGTACCCAGTACTTC. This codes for CASSLGDGTQYF. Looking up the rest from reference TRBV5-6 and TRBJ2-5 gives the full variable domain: DAGVTQSPTHLIKTRGQQVTLRCSPKSGHDTVSWYQQALGQGPQFIFQYYEEEERQRGNFPDRFSGHQFPNYSSELNVNALLLGDSALYLCASSLGDGTQYFGPGTRLLVL.

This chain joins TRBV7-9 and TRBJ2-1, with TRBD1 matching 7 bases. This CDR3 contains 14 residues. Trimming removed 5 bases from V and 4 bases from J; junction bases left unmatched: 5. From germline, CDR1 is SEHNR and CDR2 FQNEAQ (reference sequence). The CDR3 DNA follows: TGTGCCAGCAGCGGACAGGAGAGATACAATGAGCAGTTCTTC. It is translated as CASSGQERYNEQFF. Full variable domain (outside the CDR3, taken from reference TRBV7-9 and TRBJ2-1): DTGVSQNPRHKITKRGQNVTFRCDPISEHNRLYWYRQTLGQGPEFLTYFQNEAQLEKSRLLSDRFSAERPKGSFSTLEIQRTEQGDSAMYLCASSGQERYNEQFFGPGTRLTVL.

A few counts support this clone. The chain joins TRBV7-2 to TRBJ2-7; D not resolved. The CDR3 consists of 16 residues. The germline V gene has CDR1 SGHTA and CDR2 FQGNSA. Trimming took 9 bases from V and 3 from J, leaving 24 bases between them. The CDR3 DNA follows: TGTGCCAGTACGCGGAATAACGGGCAGGCCTACTACGAGCAGTACTTC. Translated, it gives CASTRNNGQAYYEQYF. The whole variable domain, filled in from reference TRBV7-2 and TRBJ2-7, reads GAGVSQSPSNKVTEKGKDVELRCDPISGHTALYWYRQSLGQGLEFLIYFQGNSAPDKSGLPSDRFSAERTGGSVSTLTIQRTQQEDSAVYLCASTRNNGQAYYEQYFGPGTRLTVT.

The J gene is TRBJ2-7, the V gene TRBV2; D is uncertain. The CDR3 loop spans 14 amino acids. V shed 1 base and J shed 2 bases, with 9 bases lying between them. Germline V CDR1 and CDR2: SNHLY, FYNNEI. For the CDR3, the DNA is TGTGCCAGCAGTGAAGAGCCGAAACCCTACGAGCAGTACTTC. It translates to CASSEEPKPYEQYF.

The CDR3 nucleotides read TGTGCCAGCAGTTTACCGGACGGATCCTACGAGCAGTACTTC. Amino acid sequence: CASSLPDGSYEQYF. The chain couples TRBV28 to TRBJ2-7; D call uncertain. V was shortened by 2 bases and J by 1 base, with 9 bases between the two germline ends. Germline V gives CDR1 MDHEN, CDR2 SYDVKM. The CDR3 runs to 14 residues.

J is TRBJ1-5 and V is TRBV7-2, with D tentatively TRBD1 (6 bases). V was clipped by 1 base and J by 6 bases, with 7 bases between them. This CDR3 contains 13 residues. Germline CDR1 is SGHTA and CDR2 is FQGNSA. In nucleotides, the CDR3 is TGTGCCAGCAGCTTAGGGGGGCTTCAGCCCCAGCATTTT. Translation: CASSLGGLQPQHF.

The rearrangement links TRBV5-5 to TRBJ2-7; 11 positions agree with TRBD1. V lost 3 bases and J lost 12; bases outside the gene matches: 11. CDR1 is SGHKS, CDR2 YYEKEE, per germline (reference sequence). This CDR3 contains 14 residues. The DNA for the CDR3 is TGTGCCAGCAGCTCTCGGACAGGGGGCTACGAGGGGTACTTC. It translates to CASSSRTGGYEGYF.

For the CDR3, the DNA is TGTGCCAGCAGCCCCCGACGAACACCGGGATCTGAAGCTTTCTTT. Its protein is CASSPRRTPGSEAFF. V is TRBV11-2 and J is TRBJ1-1, with D hard to call. V was pared by 5 bases and J by 6 bases, with 19 bases between. Germline V gene data show CDR1 as SGHAT and CDR2 as FQNNGV. The length of the CDR3 is 15 residues.

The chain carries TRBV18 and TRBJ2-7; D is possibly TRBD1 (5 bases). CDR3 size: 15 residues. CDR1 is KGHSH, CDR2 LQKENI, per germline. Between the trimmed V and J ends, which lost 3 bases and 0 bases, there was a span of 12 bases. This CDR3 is CASSPFSGPSYEQYF. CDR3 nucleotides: TGTGCCAGCTCACCTTTTTCAGGGCCCTCCTACGAGCAGTACTTC.

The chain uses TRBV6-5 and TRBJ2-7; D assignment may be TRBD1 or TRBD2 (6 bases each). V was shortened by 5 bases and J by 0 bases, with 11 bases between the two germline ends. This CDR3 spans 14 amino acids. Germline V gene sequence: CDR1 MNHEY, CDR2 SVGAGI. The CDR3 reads CASSRGTNSYEQYF. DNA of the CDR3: TGTGCCAGCAGTCGGGGGACAAACTCCTACGAGCAGTACTTC.

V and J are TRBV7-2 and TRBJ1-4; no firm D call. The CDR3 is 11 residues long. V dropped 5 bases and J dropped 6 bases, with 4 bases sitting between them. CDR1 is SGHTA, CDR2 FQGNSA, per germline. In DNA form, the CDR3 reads TGTGCCAGCAGCAGCTATGAAAAACTGTTTTTT. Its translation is CASSSYEKLFF.

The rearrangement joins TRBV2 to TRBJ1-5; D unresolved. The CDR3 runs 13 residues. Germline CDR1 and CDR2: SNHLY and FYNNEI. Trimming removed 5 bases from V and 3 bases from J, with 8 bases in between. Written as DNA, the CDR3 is TGTGCCAGCAGTCTCGACATCAATCAGCCCCAGCATTTT. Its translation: CASSLDINQPQHF.

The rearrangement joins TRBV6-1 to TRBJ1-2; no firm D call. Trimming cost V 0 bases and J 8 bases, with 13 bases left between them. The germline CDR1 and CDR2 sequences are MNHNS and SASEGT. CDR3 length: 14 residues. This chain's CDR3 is CASSEAPGGRGYTF. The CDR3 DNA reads TGTGCCAGCAGTGAAGCGCCGGGCGGGAGGGGCTACACCTTC.

The CDR3 loop is CASSQSLGGSYEQYF. The CDR3 DNA is TGTGCCAGCAGCCAATCGCTAGGAGGGTCCTACGAGCAGTACTTC. The V call is TRBV16, the J call TRBJ2-7; possible D gene TRBD2, 6 bases. This CDR3 has 15 residues. The germline V gene has CDR1 KGHSY and CDR2 FQNENV. V shed 0 bases and J shed 1 base, with 10 bases lying between them. The complete variable domain, with remaining parts taken from reference TRBV16 and TRBJ2-7, reads GEEVAQTPKHLVRGEGQKAKLYCAPIKGHSYVFWYQQVLKNEFKFLISFQNENVFDETGMPKERFSAKCLPNSPCSLEIQATKLEDSAVYFCASSQSLGGSYEQYFGPGTRLTVT.

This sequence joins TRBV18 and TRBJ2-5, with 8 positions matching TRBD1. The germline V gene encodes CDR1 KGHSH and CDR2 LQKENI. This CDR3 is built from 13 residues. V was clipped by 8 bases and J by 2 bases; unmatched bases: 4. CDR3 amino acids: CASHRGMQETQYF. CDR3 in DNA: TGTGCCAGCCACAGGGGGATGCAAGAGACCCAGTACTTC.